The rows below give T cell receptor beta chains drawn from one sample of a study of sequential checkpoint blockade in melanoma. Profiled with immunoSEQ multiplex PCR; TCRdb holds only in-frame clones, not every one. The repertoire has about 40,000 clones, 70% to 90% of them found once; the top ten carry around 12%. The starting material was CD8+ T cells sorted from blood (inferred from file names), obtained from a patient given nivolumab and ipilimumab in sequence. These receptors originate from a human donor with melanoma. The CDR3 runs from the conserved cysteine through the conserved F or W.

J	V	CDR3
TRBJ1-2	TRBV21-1	CASPKLYRTSLPNYGYTF
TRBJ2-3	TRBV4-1	CASSQMTSGRGTDTQYF
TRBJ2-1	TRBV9	CASSVGAYNEQFF
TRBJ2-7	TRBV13	CASSLAVGAARYEQYF
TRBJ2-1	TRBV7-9	CASREGDRGFDEQFF
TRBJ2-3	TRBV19	CASSIRDYGTDTQYF
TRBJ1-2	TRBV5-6	CASSPGQGNYGYTF
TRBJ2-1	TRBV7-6	CASSSRTHHEQFF
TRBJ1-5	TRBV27	CASSPGQGGNQPQHF
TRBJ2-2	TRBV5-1	CASSLEVTGVNTGELFF
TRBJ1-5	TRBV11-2	CASSFYSNQPQHF
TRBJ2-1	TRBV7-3	CASSSLAGDYNEQFF
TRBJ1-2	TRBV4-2	CASSLYEGGTPGYTF
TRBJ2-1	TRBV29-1	CSVDGLAGRYNEQFF
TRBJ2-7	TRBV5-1	CASSMETGGGDEQYF
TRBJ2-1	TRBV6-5	CASSLGLLPNEQFF
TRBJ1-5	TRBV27	CASSLRPVGAGQPQHF
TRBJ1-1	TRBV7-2	CASSRLTGVGTEAFF